The sequence of this TCR beta chain was determined in a study of cytomegalovirus exposure and HLA in healthy donors. Study results and caveats: Later analysis identified about 18,000 TCR beta sequences associated with HLA alleles, using a false discovery rate threshold of 0.05. In vitro confirmation showed three CMV-associated chains to be CMV antigen specific.

Each donor's status was that of a healthy bone marrow donor. A multiplex PCR was run with 60 Vbeta primers and 13 Jbeta primers. Only in-frame clones appear in the TCRdb table, and some are missing; sequencing was by immunoSEQ multiplex PCR. In the table there are about 300,000 clones, 80% to 90% of which are singletons. Points on this clone: Antigen unknown.

The germline V gene has CDR1 MNHEY and CDR2 SMNVEV (reference sequence). The CDR3 runs 17 residues. Germline trimming cut 0 bases from V and 5 bases from J; bases unmatched to any gene: 12. The chain has TRBV27 and TRBJ1-2; 7 bases are shared with TRBD1. This receptor was obtained from a man in his forties or fifties in good health and CMV-seropositive. The sequencing sample was made of PBMCs. The CDR3 region is CASSLSTPGTVVYGYTF. DNA for the CDR3: TGTGCCAGCAGTTTATCAACTCCCGGGACAGTGGTATATGGCTACACCTTC.